This T cell receptor (beta chain) derives from a study of graft-versus-host responses after intestinal transplantation. Study details: Induction using anti-thymocyte globulin, followed by tacrolimus and steroids for roughly 3 years, was given to all recipients.

Trimming left V 0 bases short and J 8 bases short, with 13 bases between. Looked up from germline, CDR1 is MNHEY and CDR2 is SVGAGI. The CDR3 has 14 residues. Assay used: immunoSEQ multiplex PCR; TCRdb lists only in-frame clones, some missing. This sample has over 40,000 clones, with around 85% found just once. Remarks on this clone: The antigen remains undetermined.

The clonotype originates from a human donor who was the organ donor for an intestinal transplant. The chain carries TRBV6-5 and TRBJ1-2; D not resolved. Sequencing was performed on unstimulated CD4+ T cells sorted from spleen or lymph node cells, taken before transplant. CDR3: CASSYSAVLGGYTF. DNA for the CDR3: TGTGCCAGCAGTTACTCGGCAGTTCTAGGAGGCTACACCTTC.